Listed below are T cell receptor beta chains from one sample, sequenced in a study of blood T cell repertoires in COVID-19. Using immunoSEQ multiplex PCR, the repertoire was profiled, and TCRdb retains in-frame clones only, with some absent. The table has 250,000 to 350,000 clones, roughly 90% seen once; the top ten hold about 3%. Sequencing was done on a sample of peripheral blood. The source of these receptors is a young woman with active or convalescent COVID-19. Both conserved end residues are part of each CDR3. The D gene is left open where the match is weak. Size is stated for part of the rows, as once, few or many counts, or as a class when the clone is expanded.

size	length	J	V	D	CDR3	DNA
.	17	TRBJ1-3	TRBV7-2	.	CASSQKALGVNGNTIYF	TGTGCCAGCAGCCAAAAGGCCCTAGGGGTAAATGGAAACACCATATATTTT
.	13	TRBJ2-1	TRBV11-3	.	CASSVHRDNEQFF	TGTGCCAGCAGCGTCCACAGAGACAATGAGCAGTTCTTC
.	16	TRBJ2-3	TRBV24-1	TRBD2	CATSDPGAGGQNTQYF	TGTGCCACCAGTGACCCAGGAGCGGGGGGGCAGAATACGCAGTATTTT
once	13	TRBJ1-1	TRBV5-8	TRBD1	CASSWDRRTEAFF	TGTGCCAGCAGCTGGGACAGGAGGACTGAAGCTTTCTTT
.	19	TRBJ2-6	TRBV4-2	TRBD2	CASSQETSGGFSGANVLTF	TGTGCCAGCAGCCAAGAGACTAGCGGGGGGTTCTCTGGGGCCAACGTCCTGACTTTC
.	13	TRBJ2-2	TRBV2	.	CASSPTFTGELFF	TGTGCCAGCAGCCCCACTTTCACCGGGGAGCTGTTTTTT
.	14	TRBJ2-7	TRBV28	TRBD1	CASNPSGQEGEQYF	TGTGCCAGCAACCCTTCGGGACAGGAGGGCGAGCAGTACTTC
.	17	TRBJ2-1	TRBV2	TRBD2	CASSSLAGGPEANEQFF	TGTGCCAGCAGCTCACTAGCGGGGGGGCCAGAGGCGAATGAGCAGTTCTTC
.	14	TRBJ2-5	TRBV10-2	TRBD2	CASNLAGGLVTQYF	TGCGCCAGCAACCTAGCGGGGGGGCTTGTGACCCAGTACTTC
.	12	TRBJ1-1	TRBV30	.	CAFDRMNTEAFF	TGTGCCTTTGACAGGATGAACACTGAAGCTTTCTTT
once	13	TRBJ1-1	TRBV3-1/TRBV3-2	TRBD1	CASSRQGNTEAFF	TGTGCCAGCAGCAGACAGGGGAACACTGAAGCTTTCTTT
.	15	TRBJ2-3	TRBV5-5	.	CASTSAGAGPDTQYF	TGTGCCAGCACGTCCGCCGGAGCGGGTCCAGATACGCAGTATTTT
once	20	TRBJ2-2	TRBV24-1	TRBD1	CATSDPLPGGTGVDTGELFF	TGTGCCACCAGTGACCCACTTCCTGGAGGGACAGGGGTCGACACCGGGGAGCTGTTTTTT
.	14	TRBJ1-5	TRBV3-1/TRBV3-2	.	CASSLEGGDQPQHF	TGTGCCAGCAGCCTGGAGGGGGGGGATCAGCCCCAGCATTTT
.	13	TRBJ1-2	TRBV7-3	.	CASSFSGNYGYTF	TGTGCCAGCAGCTTTTCGGGAAACTATGGCTACACCTTC
.	14	TRBJ1-2	TRBV30	.	CAWSVQVVSHGYTF	TGTGCCTGGAGTGTACAGGTAGTGAGCCATGGCTACACCTTC
.	13	TRBJ2-2	TRBV11-3	.	CASSSEDGGELFF	TGTGCCAGCAGCTCCGAGGATGGCGGGGAGCTGTTTTTT
.	15	TRBJ2-7	TRBV28	.	CASSPPGRSGDEQYF	TGTGCCAGCAGTCCTCCTGGGAGGAGCGGCGACGAGCAGTACTTC
.	13	TRBJ1-3	TRBV7-2	TRBD1	CASSLAGQGTIYF	TGTGCCAGCAGCTTAGCGGGACAGGGGACCATATATTTT
.	13	TRBJ1-1	TRBV12-3/TRBV12-4	.	CASSFPGNTEAFF	TGTGCCAGCAGTTTCCCGGGGAACACTGAAGCTTTCTTT
.	14	TRBJ1-1	TRBV27	TRBD1	CASSSRGRVTEAFF	TGTGCCAGCAGTTCCAGGGGGCGCGTCACTGAAGCTTTCTTT
few	17	TRBJ1-6	TRBV13	TRBD1	CASSPYRQGPDNSPLHF	TGTGCCAGCAGCCCGTACCGACAGGGGCCGGATAATTCACCCCTCCACTTT